These T cell receptor beta chains were read from a single sample in a study of blood T cell repertoires in COVID-19. Produced via immunoSEQ multiplex PCR; TCRdb's table is partial and in-frame only. The sample lists 90,000 to 150,000 clones, about 85% occurring once. Sample: peripheral blood. The receptors were sampled from a man older than 75 with acute or convalescent COVID-19. The CDR3 runs from the conserved cysteine through the conserved F or W. Each record gives: clone size, CDR3 length, J gene, D gene, V gene, CDR3 protein, CDR3 DNA. D genes are given only for firm matches. A row's size may be missing; if present it is once, few, many or a size class.

clone_size: once; cdr3_length: 19; j_call: TRBJ1-3; d_call: .; v_call: TRBV7-9; cdr3_aa: CASSLYGGGRESSGNTIYF; cdr3_nt: TGTGCCAGCAGCTTATATGGGGGAGGAAGAGAGAGCTCTGGAAACACCATATATTTT
clone_size: .; cdr3_length: 16; j_call: TRBJ2-3; d_call: .; v_call: TRBV11-2; cdr3_aa: CASSDSERARTDTQYF; cdr3_nt: TGTGCCAGCAGCGACTCGGAGCGGGCCCGCACAGATACGCAGTATTTT
clone_size: .; cdr3_length: 15; j_call: TRBJ2-5; d_call: TRBD2; v_call: TRBV5-1; cdr3_aa: CASSLSLAGTETQYF; cdr3_nt: TGCGCCAGCAGCTTGAGCCTAGCGGGGACAGAGACCCAGTACTTC
clone_size: .; cdr3_length: 15; j_call: TRBJ2-3; d_call: .; v_call: TRBV6-4; cdr3_aa: CASSDSLVSTDTQYF; cdr3_nt: TGTGCCAGCAGTGACTCGTTAGTGAGCACAGATACGCAGTATTTT
clone_size: .; cdr3_length: 15; j_call: TRBJ1-2; d_call: TRBD1; v_call: TRBV5-6; cdr3_aa: CASSMGDRGNYGYTF; cdr3_nt: TGTGCCAGCAGCATGGGGGACAGGGGTAACTATGGCTACACCTTC
clone_size: .; cdr3_length: 14; j_call: TRBJ1-4; d_call: TRBD1; v_call: TRBV18; cdr3_aa: CASSAGTGFEKLFF; cdr3_nt: TGTGCCAGCTCAGCCGGGACAGGGTTTGAAAAACTGTTTTTT
clone_size: .; cdr3_length: 14; j_call: TRBJ1-1; d_call: .; v_call: TRBV7-2; cdr3_aa: CASSLSPRYTEAFF; cdr3_nt: TGTGCCAGCAGCCTATCTCCCAGGTACACTGAAGCTTTCTTT
clone_size: .; cdr3_length: 15; j_call: TRBJ1-5; d_call: .; v_call: TRBV29-1; cdr3_aa: CSVVVGGNSNQPQHF; cdr3_nt: TGCAGCGTTGTAGTGGGGGGAAATAGCAATCAGCCCCAGCATTTT
clone_size: once; cdr3_length: 16; j_call: TRBJ1-3; d_call: .; v_call: TRBV25-1; cdr3_aa: CASSEFPRGLGNTIYF; cdr3_nt: TGTGCCAGCAGTGAATTCCCCCGGGGGTTGGGAAACACCATATATTTT
clone_size: .; cdr3_length: 16; j_call: TRBJ2-7; d_call: TRBD1; v_call: TRBV28; cdr3_aa: CASSLGGQGSSYEQYF; cdr3_nt: TGTGCCAGCAGCTTGGGGGGACAGGGAAGCTCCTACGAGCAGTACTTC
clone_size: once; cdr3_length: 15; j_call: TRBJ1-1; d_call: TRBD1; v_call: TRBV19; cdr3_aa: CASSMAPGGITEAFF; cdr3_nt: TGTGCCAGTAGTATGGCCCCAGGGGGCATCACTGAAGCTTTCTTT
clone_size: .; cdr3_length: 18; j_call: TRBJ2-2; d_call: TRBD2; v_call: TRBV29-1; cdr3_aa: CSVDEGKTSGAHGGELFF; cdr3_nt: TGCAGCGTAGACGAGGGTAAGACTAGCGGGGCTCATGGCGGGGAGCTGTTTTTT
clone_size: .; cdr3_length: 16; j_call: TRBJ1-1; d_call: TRBD1; v_call: TRBV5-8; cdr3_aa: CASSPRTGGPNTEAFF; cdr3_nt: TGTGCCAGCAGCCCTCGGACAGGGGGCCCGAACACTGAAGCTTTCTTT
clone_size: .; cdr3_length: 14; j_call: TRBJ2-5; d_call: .; v_call: TRBV4-2; cdr3_aa: CASSQETGQETQYF; cdr3_nt: TGTGCCAGCAGCCAAGAGACGGGGCAAGAGACCCAGTACTTC
clone_size: .; cdr3_length: 15; j_call: TRBJ2-3; d_call: .; v_call: TRBV5-4; cdr3_aa: CASSIDRLSTDTQYF; cdr3_nt: TGTGCCAGCAGCATCGACAGGCTCAGCACAGATACGCAGTATTTT
clone_size: .; cdr3_length: 14; j_call: TRBJ2-7; d_call: TRBD1; v_call: TRBV7-9; cdr3_aa: CASTRGAGGGEQYF; cdr3_nt: TGTGCCAGCACCCGAGGGGCAGGGGGTGGCGAGCAGTACTTC
clone_size: .; cdr3_length: 13; j_call: TRBJ1-1; d_call: .; v_call: TRBV7-6; cdr3_aa: CASTLGPNTEAFF; cdr3_nt: TGTGCCAGCACCTTGGGCCCAAACACTGAAGCTTTCTTT
clone_size: .; cdr3_length: 15; j_call: TRBJ1-2; d_call: TRBD1; v_call: TRBV7-2; cdr3_aa: CASSSGTGAHYGYTF; cdr3_nt: TGTGCCAGCAGCTCCGGGACAGGGGCCCACTATGGCTACACCTTC
clone_size: .; cdr3_length: 12; j_call: TRBJ2-3; d_call: .; v_call: TRBV5-6; cdr3_aa: CASRQEEDTQYF; cdr3_nt: TGTGCCAGCAGACAAGAGGAGGATACGCAGTATTTT
clone_size: .; cdr3_length: 14; j_call: TRBJ1-1; d_call: .; v_call: TRBV3-1/TRBV3-2; cdr3_aa: CASSQHDTNTEAFF; cdr3_nt: TGTGCCAGCAGCCAACATGACACTAACACTGAAGCTTTCTTT
clone_size: .; cdr3_length: 12; j_call: TRBJ1-2; d_call: .; v_call: TRBV5-1; cdr3_aa: CASSSSDYGYTF; cdr3_nt: TGCGCCAGCAGCTCCTCGGACTATGGCTACACCTTC
clone_size: .; cdr3_length: 17; j_call: TRBJ1-3; d_call: TRBD1; v_call: TRBV5-1; cdr3_aa: CASSLVGQASSGNTIYF; cdr3_nt: TGCGCCAGCAGCTTGGTTGGACAGGCGAGCTCTGGAAACACCATATATTTT
clone_size: once; cdr3_length: 14; j_call: TRBJ2-7; d_call: TRBD1; v_call: TRBV7-2; cdr3_aa: CASNPGQGAYEQYF; cdr3_nt: TGTGCCAGCAACCCAGGACAGGGGGCCTACGAGCAGTACTTC
clone_size: .; cdr3_length: 14; j_call: TRBJ2-1; d_call: TRBD2; v_call: TRBV2; cdr3_aa: CASKGTGGPGEQFF; cdr3_nt: TGTGCCAGCAAGGGAACGGGAGGGCCGGGGGAGCAGTTCTTC
clone_size: .; cdr3_length: 15; j_call: TRBJ1-1; d_call: TRBD1; v_call: TRBV25-1; cdr3_aa: CASSEVDRGPVVAFF; cdr3_nt: TGTGCCAGCAGCGAAGTAGACAGGGGGCCAGTAGTAGCTTTCTTT
clone_size: few; cdr3_length: 15; j_call: TRBJ2-5; d_call: TRBD1; v_call: TRBV11-2; cdr3_aa: CASSFTGAGLETQYF; cdr3_nt: TGTGCCAGCAGCTTTACAGGGGCAGGGTTGGAGACCCAGTACTTC
clone_size: few; cdr3_length: 12; j_call: TRBJ1-4; d_call: TRBD1; v_call: TRBV25-1; cdr3_aa: CASRQGNEKLFF; cdr3_nt: TGTGCCAGCCGACAGGGCAATGAAAAACTGTTTTTT
clone_size: .; cdr3_length: 15; j_call: TRBJ1-1; d_call: .; v_call: TRBV3-1/TRBV3-2; cdr3_aa: CASSQDRPGSTEAFF; cdr3_nt: TGTGCCAGCAGCCAAGATCGGCCCGGGTCCACTGAAGCTTTCTTT
clone_size: .; cdr3_length: 14; j_call: TRBJ2-1; d_call: TRBD2; v_call: TRBV29-1; cdr3_aa: CSGGGLAGDNEQFF; cdr3_nt: TGCAGCGGTGGGGGACTAGCGGGTGACAATGAGCAGTTCTTC
clone_size: few; cdr3_length: 16; j_call: TRBJ2-2; d_call: TRBD2; v_call: TRBV9; cdr3_aa: CASSVGRGKGSGELFF; cdr3_nt: TGTGCCAGCAGCGTAGGGCGGGGGAAGGGTTCCGGGGAGCTGTTTTTT
clone_size: .; cdr3_length: 14; j_call: TRBJ2-5; d_call: .; v_call: TRBV2; cdr3_aa: CASSGLREDETQYF; cdr3_nt: TGTGCCAGCAGTGGACTCAGGGAGGACGAGACCCAGTACTTC
clone_size: .; cdr3_length: 15; j_call: TRBJ2-3; d_call: .; v_call: TRBV7-9; cdr3_aa: CASSYGQSSTDTQYF; cdr3_nt: TGTGCCAGCAGCTACGGACAGTCTAGCACAGATACGCAGTATTTT
clone_size: .; cdr3_length: 17; j_call: TRBJ1-4; d_call: TRBD1; v_call: TRBV28; cdr3_aa: CASSLWDRSATNEKLFF; cdr3_nt: TGTGCCAGCAGTTTGTGGGACAGGAGCGCAACTAATGAAAAACTGTTTTTT
clone_size: .; cdr3_length: 13; j_call: TRBJ2-7; d_call: .; v_call: TRBV7-8; cdr3_aa: CATSRGSSYEQYF; cdr3_nt: TGTGCCACATCCCGGGGGAGCTCCTACGAGCAGTACTTC
clone_size: .; cdr3_length: 16; j_call: TRBJ2-7; d_call: TRBD1; v_call: TRBV7-8; cdr3_aa: CASSFASGQASYEQYF; cdr3_nt: TGTGCCAGCAGCTTCGCATCGGGACAGGCCTCCTACGAGCAGTACTTC
clone_size: .; cdr3_length: 12; j_call: TRBJ2-5; d_call: .; v_call: TRBV7-2; cdr3_aa: CASSFSSETQYF; cdr3_nt: TGTGCCAGCAGCTTTTCTAGTGAGACCCAGTACTTC
clone_size: .; cdr3_length: 13; j_call: TRBJ1-5; d_call: .; v_call: TRBV11-3; cdr3_aa: CASSLAQAKPQHF; cdr3_nt: TGTGCCAGCAGCTTAGCTCAGGCAAAGCCCCAGCATTTT
clone_size: .; cdr3_length: 14; j_call: TRBJ1-2; d_call: .; v_call: TRBV3-1/TRBV3-2; cdr3_aa: CASSLLQGKGGYTF; cdr3_nt: TGTGCCAGCAGTCTCCTCCAGGGGAAAGGCGGCTACACCTTC
clone_size: .; cdr3_length: 17; j_call: TRBJ1-3; d_call: TRBD1; v_call: TRBV7-9; cdr3_aa: CASSLKAWDSSGNTIYF; cdr3_nt: TGTGCCAGCAGCTTAAAGGCCTGGGACAGCTCTGGAAACACCATATATTTT
clone_size: .; cdr3_length: 16; j_call: TRBJ1-1; d_call: .; v_call: TRBV5-4; cdr3_aa: CASSLRHSNKNTEAFF; cdr3_nt: TGTGCCAGCAGCTTAAGACACTCGAATAAGAACACTGAAGCTTTCTTT
clone_size: .; cdr3_length: 17; j_call: TRBJ2-3; d_call: TRBD2; v_call: TRBV19; cdr3_aa: CASSSIGTSGSTDTQYF; cdr3_nt: TGTGCCAGTTCCTCCATCGGGACTAGCGGTAGCACAGATACGCAGTATTTT
clone_size: few; cdr3_length: 14; j_call: TRBJ2-3; d_call: .; v_call: TRBV19; cdr3_aa: CASKESTLTDTQYF; cdr3_nt: TGTGCCAGTAAGGAGTCTACCCTCACAGATACGCAGTATTTT
clone_size: .; cdr3_length: 14; j_call: TRBJ1-2; d_call: .; v_call: TRBV6-1; cdr3_aa: CASSEGGIDYGYTF; cdr3_nt: TGTGCCAGCAGTGAAGGAGGGATTGACTATGGCTACACCTTC
clone_size: .; cdr3_length: 15; j_call: TRBJ2-1; d_call: TRBD2; v_call: TRBV11-2; cdr3_aa: CASSLTGGPDNEQFF; cdr3_nt: TGTGCCAGCAGTTTAACGGGAGGGCCAGACAATGAGCAGTTCTTC
clone_size: .; cdr3_length: 14; j_call: TRBJ1-1; d_call: .; v_call: TRBV29-1; cdr3_aa: CSVGEIQGNTEAFF; cdr3_nt: TGCAGCGTTGGAGAGATACAGGGGAACACTGAAGCTTTCTTT
clone_size: .; cdr3_length: 17; j_call: TRBJ1-3; d_call: .; v_call: TRBV4-1; cdr3_aa: CASSQDLQGIGGNTIYF; cdr3_nt: TGCGCCAGCAGCCAAGATTTACAGGGAATCGGTGGAAACACCATATATTTT
clone_size: .; cdr3_length: 15; j_call: TRBJ1-2; d_call: TRBD1; v_call: TRBV24-1; cdr3_aa: CATSDTDRGQGGYTF; cdr3_nt: TGTGCCACCAGTGATACGGACAGGGGTCAGGGAGGCTACACCTTC
clone_size: .; cdr3_length: 15; j_call: TRBJ1-1; d_call: .; v_call: TRBV5-1; cdr3_aa: CASSPIGTGNTEAFF; cdr3_nt: TGCGCCAGCAGCCCGATAGGTACAGGTAACACTGAAGCTTTCTTT
clone_size: .; cdr3_length: 15; j_call: TRBJ2-7; d_call: .; v_call: TRBV5-4; cdr3_aa: CASSPTRTVSYEQYF; cdr3_nt: TGTGCCAGCAGCCCCACCCGGACAGTCTCCTACGAGCAGTACTTC
clone_size: .; cdr3_length: 16; j_call: TRBJ2-5; d_call: TRBD2; v_call: TRBV5-6; cdr3_aa: CASSLDASGYQETQYF; cdr3_nt: TGTGCCAGCAGCTTGGACGCTAGCGGGTACCAAGAGACCCAGTACTTC
clone_size: few; cdr3_length: 13; j_call: TRBJ2-1; d_call: TRBD1; v_call: TRBV24-1; cdr3_aa: CATSGDRGHEQFF; cdr3_nt: TGTGCCACCAGTGGGGACAGGGGGCATGAGCAGTTCTTC
clone_size: .; cdr3_length: 15; j_call: TRBJ1-4; d_call: .; v_call: TRBV28; cdr3_aa: CASSRGSGGDEKLFF; cdr3_nt: TGTGCCAGCAGTCGTGGTAGCGGGGGGGATGAAAAACTGTTTTTT